These 16 T cell receptor beta chains originate from one sample sequenced in a study of T cells in Graves' hyperthyroidism and ophthalmopathy. The source material, RNA transcripts, was used to amplify TCR beta CDR3 regions. In the first-round RT-PCR of the TCR CDR3, the HTBI primer set was used. TCRdb re-analysed the multiplex PCR reads in MiXCR, keeping a single row per CDR3 protein. The repertoire holds 550,000 to 650,000 distinct CDR3 sequences, 14% seen once, with roughly 5.5% in the top ten. The sequenced sample consisted of blood. The source of these receptors is a woman aged 25 to 39 with Graves' hyperthyroidism that later progressed to Graves' ophthalmopathy.

The J gene is TRBJ1-1, the V gene TRBV28; D unclear. The CDR3 consists of 13 residues. V was cut by 2 bases and J by 6 bases, with 10 bases left in between. The germline CDR1 and CDR2 sequences are MDHEN and SYDVKM. The CDR3 coding sequence is TGTGCCAGCAGTTTAGTTAGTAGGGCTGAAGCTTTCTTT. This translates into CASSLVSRAEAFF. The full variable domain, rest sourced from reference TRBV28 and TRBJ1-1, is DVKVTQSSRYLVKRTGEKVFLECVQDMDHENMFWYRQDPGLGLRLIYFSYDVKMKEKGDIPEGYSVSREKKERFSLILESASTNQTSMYLCASSLVSRAEAFFGQGTRLTVV.

This clonotype was counted between two and nine times. The rearrangement joins TRBV5-6 to TRBJ2-1; no definite D call. The CDR3 sequence is 12 residues long. From germline, CDR1 is SGHDT and CDR2 YYEEEE. Trimming shortened V by 0 bases and J by 9 bases, and 7 bases separated the two germline ends. CDR3 sequence reads: CASSLAVGEQFF. CDR3 DNA: TGTGCCAGCAGCTTGGCCGTAGGTGAGCAGTTCTTC.

The V call is TRBV6-1, the J call TRBJ1-5; D is undetermined. The CDR3 consists of 16 residues. Trimming removed 0 bases from V and 1 base from J, with 10 bases in between. CDR1 is MNHNS and CDR2 is SASEGT in the germline V gene. This CDR3 reads CASSEAPGESNQPQHF. The CDR3 DNA is TGTGCCAGCAGTGAAGCGCCCGGGGAAAGCAATCAGCCCCAGCATTTT.

This clonotype was observed many times. V is TRBV11-2 and J is TRBJ2-2; 16 bases fit TRBD2. This CDR3 is 20 amino acids long. Germline V lookup: CDR1 SGHAT, CDR2 FQNNGV. The V gene end was trimmed by 4 bases and the J gene end by 0 bases; junction bases not matched to a gene: 8. CDR3 amino acids: CASSYGPGLAGGPNTGELFF. The CDR3 bases are TGTGCCAGCAGCTATGGGCCGGGACTAGCGGGAGGGCCGAACACCGGGGAGCTGTTTTTT.

This clonotype has ten or more counts. The chain combines TRBV12-3 or TRBV12-4 with TRBJ1-1, with D perhaps TRBD1 (6 bases). This CDR3 has 15 amino acids. The V gene lost 5 bases and the J gene lost 0 bases, with 13 bases spanning the gap. CDR3 amino acids: CASSPTGHLNTEAFF. The DNA for the CDR3 is TGTGCCAGCAGTCCTACGGGACATTTGAACACTGAAGCTTTCTTT.

This clonotype has at least ten counts. This rearrangement joins TRBV4-1 to TRBJ1-4; no definite D call. Germline V gene sequence: CDR1 MGHRA, CDR2 YSYEKL. The CDR3 spans 15 residues. V lost 0 bases and J lost 3, with 8 bases in between. Written as DNA, the CDR3 is TGCGCCAGCAGCCAAGATCGCTCACCTAATGAAAAACTGTTTTTT. Translating it yields CASSQDRSPNEKLFF.

This clonotype has at least ten counts. CDR3 sequence reads: CASSLGQLLNTEAFF. In DNA form, the CDR3 reads TGCGCCAGCAGCTTGGGACAGTTGTTAAACACTGAAGCTTTCTTT. This chain connects TRBV5-1 to TRBJ1-1, with D possibly matching TRBD1 (5 bases). The CDR3 loop spans 15 amino acids. V shed 0 bases and J shed 2 bases, with 11 bases lying between them. CDR1 SGHRS and CDR2 YFSETQ come from the germline V gene.

This clonotype turned up a few times. The V gene is TRBV15, the J gene TRBJ1-6; the D gene is possibly TRBD1 (5 bases). The V gene's germline CDR1 is LNHNV and CDR2 YYDKDF (reference sequence). The CDR3 is made up of 14 amino acids. V lost 7 bases, J lost 12 bases, and 19 bases lay in between. The CDR3 DNA sequence: TGTGCCACCACAGCCTCGGGACCGCTCAAACCCCTCCACTTT. This gives the protein CATTASGPLKPLHF.

V is TRBV19 and J is TRBJ2-5; 7 nucleotides align to TRBD1. The CDR3 length is 14 residues. V lost 5 bases to trimming and J lost 5 bases; unmatched junction nucleotides: 8. Per the germline V gene, CDR1 is LNHDA and CDR2 is SQIVND (reference sequence). CDR3 in amino acids: CASSAADRPETQYF. Here the CDR3 DNA reads TGTGCCAGTAGTGCCGCGGACAGGCCGGAGACCCAGTACTTC.

The sample holds a few counts of this clonotype. This chain connects TRBV3-1 to TRBJ2-7; the D is unclear. From germline, CDR1 is LGHDT and CDR2 YNNKEL (reference sequence). The CDR3 has 14 residues. V lost 1 base and J 3 bases, leaving 10 bases between the germline ends. The CDR3 sequence: CASSQAPLVYEQYF. CDR3 DNA sequence: TGTGCCAGCAGCCAAGCCCCTCTAGTCTACGAGCAGTACTTC.

This clonotype was counted between two and nine times. The chain is built from TRBV7-9 and TRBJ1-5; TRBD1 matches at 8 bases. CDR1 and CDR2 (germline): SEHNR, FQNEAQ (reference sequence). The length of the CDR3 is 16 residues. V was pared by 5 bases and J by 6 bases, with 12 bases of the junction left unmatched. CDR3 amino acids: CASSDSRDRFGQPQHF. The CDR3 nucleotides read TGTGCCAGCAGCGACTCCCGGGACAGGTTCGGTCAGCCCCAGCATTTT.

This clonotype was seen at least ten times. The chain is built from TRBV3-1 and TRBJ1-2; TRBD1 aligns across 10 bases. Germline V gene data show CDR1 as LGHDT and CDR2 as YNNKEL (reference sequence). The length of the CDR3 is 14 residues. The ends lost 6 bases at V and 6 bases at J; junction bases unmatched: 7. CDR3 sequence: CASRPWTGGDGYTF. DNA of the CDR3: TGTGCCAGCAGACCCTGGACAGGGGGTGATGGCTACACCTTC.

This clonotype was seen repeatedly, ten times or more. The chain recombines TRBV6-1 with TRBJ1-1, with D tentatively TRBD1 (5 bases). CDR3 length equals 11 residues. The ends were cut back, 5 bases at V and 8 bases at J, with 9 bases in the middle. Per the germline V gene, CDR1 is MNHNS and CDR2 is SASEGT. This CDR3 is CASSSGPEAFF. The DNA for the CDR3 is TGTGCCAGCAGTTCGGGACCCGAAGCTTTCTTT.

This clonotype has a count of ten or more. The V gene is TRBV12-3 or TRBV12-4, the J gene TRBJ1-2; weak D call: TRBD1 (5 bases). Trimming pared 1 base from V and 8 bases from J, leaving 20 bases between. This CDR3 has 16 residues. The CDR3: CASSLEVGGLRGGYTF. The CDR3 DNA sequence: TGTGCCAGCAGTTTAGAGGTCGGGGGGTTACGGGGAGGCTACACCTTC.

This clonotype was observed at least ten times. This rearrangement joins TRBV7-8 to TRBJ2-7; TRBD1 matches at 7 bases. The CDR3 length is 13 residues. Looked up from germline, CDR1 is SGHVS and CDR2 is FQNEAQ. The V and J ends lost 3 bases and 5 bases, in that order; junction bases with no gene match: 4. CDR3: CASSLDRRHEQYF. DNA of the CDR3: TGTGCCAGCAGCTTGGACAGGCGGCACGAGCAGTACTTC.

This clonotype was counted many times. The chain couples TRBV30 to TRBJ1-2; a weak D match, TRBD1 (5 bases). The CDR3 sequence is 14 residues long. The germline V gene encodes CDR1 GTSNPN and CDR2 SVGIG (reference sequence). V lost 2 bases and J lost 8, with 18 bases in between. CDR3 residues: CAWSPGTVERGYTF. The DNA of the CDR3 is TGTGCCTGGAGTCCAGGGACGGTGGAACGAGGCTACACCTTC.